Each of the 31 T cell receptor beta chains below was sequenced from the same sample in a study of T cells after yellow fever vaccination. TCRdb redid the calling of the 5' RACE reads with MiXCR, one entry per CDR3 protein. This sample has a few hundred thousand distinct CDR3 sequences, with 7.5% to 9.5% found just once. The sample here was CD4+ T cells sorted from PBMCs, taken 5 days after the yellow fever booster vaccination. The receptors were sampled from a young man who received the YFV17D yellow fever vaccine.

In its sample, this clonotype was seen a few times. The J gene is TRBJ1-6, the V gene TRBV9; D not resolved. This CDR3 is 14 amino acids long. Germline V gives CDR1 SGDLS, CDR2 YYNGEE. V was cut by 0 bases and J by 6 bases, with 7 bases left in between. The CDR3 here is CASSVEVINSPLHF. The CDR3, as DNA: TGTGCCAGCAGCGTAGAGGTTATTAATTCACCCCTCCACTTT. The full variable domain, with the rest looked up from reference TRBV9 and TRBJ1-6, is DSGVTQTPKHLITATGQRVTLRCSPRSGDLSVYWYQQSLDQGLQFLIQYYNGEERAKGNILERFSAQQFPDLHSELNLSSLELGDSALYFCASSVEVINSPLHFGNGTRLTVT.

A few counts support this clonotype. The gene calls are TRBV2 and TRBJ2-7, with no clear D. Germline loops: CDR1 SNHLY, CDR2 FYNNEI. The CDR3 runs to 11 residues. Trimming left V 6 bases short and J 0 bases short, with 3 bases between. CDR3 nucleotides: TGTGCCAGCAGCCCCTCCTACGAGCAGTACGTC. This sequence encodes CASSPSYEQYV.

The V call is TRBV25-1, the J call TRBJ2-5, with D possibly TRBD1 on 5 matching bases. The germline V gene has CDR1 MGHDK and CDR2 SYGVNS. The CDR3 covers 15 residues. The V and J ends lost 11 bases and 5 bases respectively, with 24 bases between them. CDR3 in DNA: TGTGCCTCCGCCAAGGGGCAGAGTTCCCAGGAGACCCAGTACTTC. Protein product: CASAKGQSSQETQYF. Drawing the rest from reference TRBV25-1 and TRBJ2-5, the complete variable domain is EADIYQTPRYLVIGTGKKITLECSQTMGHDKMYWYQQDPGMELHLIHYSYGVNSTEKGDLSSESTVSRIRTEHFPLTLESARPSHTSQYLCASAKGQSSQETQYFGPGTRLLVL.

At least ten counts were recorded for this clonotype. The J gene is TRBJ2-7, the V gene TRBV7-2, with 8 nucleotides matching TRBD1. CDR1 is SGHTA, CDR2 FQGNSA, per germline. Trimming cost V 5 bases and J 7 bases; bases outside gene matches: 10. The CDR3 totals 14 residues. The CDR3 here is CASSSRDRPWEQYF. Here the CDR3 DNA reads TGTGCCAGCAGCAGCCGGGACAGGCCCTGGGAGCAGTACTTC.

This clonotype was observed many times. This chain links TRBV7-9 with TRBJ2-5; D is unresolved. CDR3 size: 14 residues. CDR1 is SEHNR and CDR2 is FQNEAQ in the germline V gene (reference sequence). Trimming pared 2 bases from V and 5 bases from J, leaving 12 bases between. CDR3 sequence: CASSLRDHWETQYF. Here the CDR3 DNA reads TGTGCCAGCAGCTTAAGGGATCATTGGGAGACCCAGTACTTC.

This clonotype was picked up many times. The rearrangement uses TRBV4-2 and TRBJ2-7, with TRBD1 identical over 8 bases. Trimming at V came to 0 bases and at J to 0 bases, leaving 4 bases not matched to a gene. Germline lookup yields CDR1 LGHNA and CDR2 YNFKEQ. The CDR3 runs 16 residues. CDR3 in amino acids: CASSQDSDRGSYEQYF. DNA for the CDR3: TGTGCCAGCAGCCAAGATTCCGACAGGGGCTCCTACGAGCAGTACTTC.

The chain recombines TRBV20-1 with TRBJ2-3, with 8 nucleotides matching TRBD1. The CDR3 totals 16 residues. With V trimmed by 1 base and J by 1 base, 7 bases remained unmatched. CDR1 DFQATT and CDR2 SNEGSKA come from the germline V gene (reference sequence). CDR3 amino acids: CSARAFRGPRTDTQYF. Here the CDR3 DNA reads TGCAGTGCTAGAGCCTTCAGGGGGCCCCGCACAGATACGCAGTATTTT.

This clonotype came up many times. The V gene is TRBV7-6, the J gene TRBJ2-5, with unresolved D. This CDR3 contains 16 residues. Between the trimmed V and J ends, which lost 5 bases and 2 bases, there was a span of 18 bases. Germline CDR1 and CDR2: SGHVS and FNYEAQ. CDR3: CASSPRPSLIQETQYF. CDR3 DNA: TGTGCCAGCAGCCCCCGCCCGTCACTCATTCAAGAGACCCAGTACTTC.

Ten or more counts support this clonotype. The rearrangement joins TRBV9 to TRBJ1-1; D is unclear. Germline assignment: CDR1 SGDLS and CDR2 YYNGEE. Trimming stripped 5 bases from V and 0 bases from J, with 14 bases between. The CDR3 spans 15 residues. The CDR3 here is CASSAWPAMNTEAFF. DNA for the CDR3: TGTGCCAGCAGTGCCTGGCCAGCCATGAACACTGAAGCTTTCTTT.

In this sample, this clonotype turned up a few times. This chain connects TRBV4-3 to TRBJ2-3; 8 nucleotides align to TRBD2. Germline lookup yields CDR1 LGHNA and CDR2 YSLEER. The J segment lost 2 bases and the V segment lost 1 base, leaving 11 bases of the junction unmatched. The CDR3 runs 18 residues. CDR3 coding DNA: TGCGCCAGCAGCCAAGCCAGCGGGGGCGTTGGAGCCACAGATACGCAGTATTTT. This codes for CASSQASGGVGATDTQYF.

The table lists this clonotype with a few counts. This sequence joins TRBV5-5 and TRBJ2-3; 10 bases map to TRBD2. V lost 4 bases to trimming and J lost 0 bases; unmatched junction nucleotides: 8. The germline CDR1 and CDR2 sequences are SGHKS and YYEKEE (reference sequence). The CDR3 is 17 amino acids. The CDR3 DNA is TGTGCCAGCAGCGTCAATCCTAGCGGGGGTAGCACAGATACGCAGTATTTT. This gives the protein CASSVNPSGGSTDTQYF.

This clonotype was detected only a few times. The gene calls are TRBV5-1 and TRBJ1-6; D might be TRBD1 (6 bases). Germline V lookup: CDR1 SGHRS, CDR2 YFSETQ. This CDR3 has 15 residues. V lost 0 bases and J lost 9, with 13 bases in between. CDR3 sequence: CASSLVGGQGSPLHF. CDR3 coding DNA: TGCGCCAGCAGCTTGGTTGGGGGGCAAGGTTCACCCCTCCACTTT.

The V gene is TRBV27, the J gene TRBJ2-1, with a weak D call TRBD2 (5 bases). The CDR3 has 14 amino acids. Trimming cost V 5 bases and J 4 bases, with 12 bases left between them. Germline V gene sequence: CDR1 MNHEY, CDR2 SMNVEV (reference sequence). The CDR3: CASSQAGVYNEQFF. Here the CDR3 DNA reads TGTGCCAGCAGTCAGGCCGGGGTTTACAATGAGCAGTTCTTC.

This clonotype was observed a handful of times. The chain's CDR3 is CSATTPQGWGQPQHF. For the CDR3, the DNA is TGCAGTGCTACGACCCCCCAGGGTTGGGGCCAGCCCCAGCATTTT. V usage is TRBV20-1 and J usage is TRBJ1-5; D might be TRBD1 (5 bases). V was clipped by 4 bases and J by 7 bases, with 20 bases between them. The CDR3 consists of 15 residues. Germline CDR1 and CDR2: DFQATT and SNEGSKA (reference sequence).

For this clonotype: The CDR3 end shows no conserved phenylalanine or tryptophan, and so a read error is likely. The genes are TRBV7-2 and TRBJ1-2, with D perhaps TRBD1 (6 bases). The germline V gene encodes CDR1 SGHTA and CDR2 FQGNSA. The V end was cut by 5 bases, the J end by 4 bases, with 23 bases between. This CDR3 is 17 amino acids long. CDR3 in DNA: TGTGCCAGCAGCCTCTTTATGTCGGGGGCCGGTGCCTATGGCTACACCCTC. It is translated as CASSLFMSGAGAYGYTL.

The V call is TRBV7-9, the J call TRBJ1-4; D is unclear. Germline V gene lookup returns CDR1 SEHNR and CDR2 FQNEAQ (reference sequence). V lost 5 bases to trimming and J lost 8 bases, with 12 bases between them. This CDR3 is 13 amino acids long. Here the CDR3 DNA reads TGTGCCAGCAGCCTAATGATGGGGGAAAAACTGTTTTTT. It yields the protein CASSLMMGEKLFF.

This clonotype was detected ten times or more. The rearrangement joins TRBV7-2 to TRBJ1-5; no firm D call. Trimming took off 9 bases at V and 10 bases at J, with 10 bases between the two ends. There are 10 residues in the CDR3. Per germline, CDR1 SGHTA and CDR2 FQGNSA. The DNA of the CDR3 is TGTGCCAGTGGGCCTCCTCCCCAGCATTTT. Translation gives CASGPPPQHF.

This clonotype occurred a few times. The gene calls are TRBV18 and TRBJ1-2, with unresolved D. The germline V and J ends were trimmed by 2 bases and 4 bases, with 14 bases remaining between them. CDR1 is KGHSH, CDR2 LQKENI, per germline. The CDR3 contains 15 residues. This CDR3 is CASSPTTKGTYGYTF. Here the CDR3 DNA reads TGTGCCAGCTCACCAACGACGAAAGGAACCTATGGCTACACCTTC.

The rearrangement joins TRBV20-1 to TRBJ1-1, with 8 bases that match TRBD1. In germline, CDR1 is DFQATT, CDR2 SNEGSKA (reference sequence). This CDR3 has 16 amino acids. The trim removed 1 base at V and 2 bases at J, leaving 9 bases unmatched. In DNA form, the CDR3 reads TGCAGTGCTAGAGTCGGACAGGGTCGGACTAACACTGAAGCTTTCTTT. This encodes CSARVGQGRTNTEAFF.

V is TRBV20-1 and J is TRBJ2-5, with a possible D match to TRBD1 (5 bases). The CDR3 covers 12 residues. CDR1 DFQATT and CDR2 SNEGSKA come from the germline V gene (reference sequence). The V end was cut by 1 base, the J end by 5 bases, with 8 bases between. This CDR3 is CSARGAGETQYF. DNA for the CDR3: TGCAGTGCTAGAGGGGCAGGGGAGACCCAGTACTTC.

The sample holds many counts of this clonotype. V usage is TRBV12-3 or TRBV12-4 and J usage is TRBJ1-5; TRBD1 agrees at 9 bases. There are 16 residues in the CDR3. With V trimmed by 2 bases and J by 7 bases, 9 bases remained unmatched. This CDR3 is CASSLPGQGRGQPQHF. The CDR3 nucleotides read TGTGCCAGCAGTTTACCGGGACAGGGCCGGGGCCAGCCCCAGCATTTT.

In its sample, this clonotype was seen many times. The chain uses TRBV20-1 and TRBJ2-7; the match to TRBD1 covers 7 bases. Germline V gene lookup returns CDR1 DFQATT and CDR2 SNEGSKA (reference sequence). The CDR3 totals 14 residues. J gave up 4 bases and V 8 bases, and 14 bases lay outside the gene matches. As DNA, the CDR3 is TGCAGTCCTTACAGAGGGGGCGGAAGATACGAGCAGTACTTC. Translated: CSPYRGGGRYEQYF.

This chain joins TRBV19 and TRBJ2-5; TRBD1 might be the D (6 bases). The V and J ends lost 1 base and 5 bases respectively, with 8 bases between them. CDR3 length: 13 residues. Germline-derived CDR1 and CDR2 are LNHDA and SQIVND (reference sequence). Here the CDR3 DNA reads TGTGCCAGTAGTATAGCAGGGGCGGAGACCCAGTACTTC. Translated, it gives CASSIAGAETQYF. Drawing the rest from reference TRBV19 and TRBJ2-5, the complete variable domain is DGGITQSPKYLFRKEGQNVTLSCEQNLNHDAMYWYRQDPGQGLRLIYYSQIVNDFQKGDIAEGYSVSREKKESFPLTVTSAQKNPTAFYLCASSIAGAETQYFGPGTRLLVL.

This clonotype was seen a few times. The chain joins TRBV27 to TRBJ2-3; 10 bases map to TRBD2. The length of the CDR3 is 16 residues. V lost 4 bases and J lost 3; bases outside the gene matches: 7. CDR1 is MNHEY and CDR2 is SMNVEV in the germline V gene (reference sequence). For the CDR3, the DNA is TGTGCCAGCAGTTCCCCCCTAGCGGGGGAAACAGATACGCAGTATTTT. Its translation is CASSSPLAGETDTQYF.

This clonotype has only a few counts. The rearrangement uses TRBV6-2 or TRBV6-3 and TRBJ2-5, with D maybe TRBD2 (6 bases). V dropped 7 bases and J dropped 4 bases, with 13 bases sitting between them. The CDR3 totals 13 residues. CDR1 MNHEY and CDR2 SVGEGT come from the germline V gene. In nucleotides, the CDR3 is TGTGCCAGCATCTCGGACTATGCAGAGACCCAGTACTTC. Translation: CASISDYAETQYF.

This clonotype occurred a few times. Because it lacks the conserved phenylalanine or tryptophan at the end, this CDR3 is likely a read error. The DNA is left out, because the CDR3 cannot be placed on it with certainty; the CDR3 is given as TCRdb lists it. The chain employs TRBV2 and TRBJ2-1; TRBD1, the D gene given by the table, was not confirmed from the DNA. The CDR3 totals 10 residues, both ends included. Germline values: CDR1 SNHLY, CDR2 FYNNEI. The CDR3 loop reads CARQGTGGLL.

In its sample, this clonotype was seen many times. The chain carries TRBV7-2 and TRBJ2-5, with 8 nucleotides matching TRBD1. The germline V gene encodes CDR1 SGHTA and CDR2 FQGNSA. The CDR3 totals 14 residues. Trimming at V came to 8 bases and at J to 2 bases, leaving 7 bases not matched to a gene. The CDR3 sequence: CASALDRAQETQYF. CDR3 DNA: TGTGCCAGCGCCCTGGACAGGGCACAAGAGACCCAGTACTTC.

This clonotype was observed a few times. The chain couples TRBV5-5 to TRBJ2-1, with a tentative D call TRBD1 (6 bases). Germline V lookup: CDR1 SGHKS, CDR2 YYEKEE (reference sequence). There are 18 residues in the CDR3. V gave up 4 bases and J gave up 0 bases, with 20 bases separating them. CDR3 region: CASSLRNDGTLSYNEQFF. Here the CDR3 DNA reads TGTGCCAGCAGCCTGCGGAACGACGGGACACTCTCCTACAATGAGCAGTTCTTC.

The chain has TRBV5-1 and TRBJ2-3; TRBD2 is a possible D gene (6 bases). This CDR3 is 14 amino acids long. Per germline, CDR1 SGHRS and CDR2 YFSETQ. The germline V and J ends were trimmed by 6 bases and 4 bases, with 15 bases remaining between them. This CDR3 reads CASTLAVPPDTQYF. The CDR3 region has the DNA TGCGCCAGCACTTTAGCGGTCCCCCCAGATACGCAGTATTTT. Complete variable domain (other parts from reference TRBV5-1 and TRBJ2-3): KAGVTQTPRYLIKTRGQQVTLSCSPISGHRSVSWYQQTPGQGLQFLFEYFSETQRNKGNFPGRFSGRQFSNSRSEMNVSTLELGDSALYLCASTLAVPPDTQYFGPGTRLTVL.

The chain couples TRBV10-3 to TRBJ2-7; D is uncertain. V lost 2 bases, J lost 3 bases, and 8 bases lay in between. This CDR3 has 13 amino acids. Germline V gene lookup returns CDR1 ENHRY and CDR2 SYGVKD. The CDR3 sequence is CAISEKFYYEQYF. The CDR3 nucleotides are TGTGCCATCAGTGAGAAGTTTTACTACGAGCAGTACTTC.

The J gene is TRBJ2-5, the V gene TRBV7-2; perhaps D is TRBD1 or TRBD2 (5 bases each). CDR1 SGHTA and CDR2 FQGNSA come from the germline V gene. The V end was cut by 4 bases, the J end by 6 bases, with 24 bases between. The CDR3 sequence is 17 residues long. CDR3 sequence: CASSSQGWGSSGQTQYF. CDR3 DNA: TGTGCCAGCAGCTCACAAGGGTGGGGGTCATCGGGACAGACCCAGTACTTC.